Listed below are T cell receptor beta chains from one sample, sequenced in a study of CD8 T cells in ankylosing spondylitis. TCRdb called the 5' RACE reads again in MiXCR, with one record for every CDR3 protein. Counted here are roughly 440,000 distinct CDR3 sequences, about 15% occurring once; the ten biggest clones make up 0.85% to 1.3%. Sequences were obtained from blood, either unsorted or a sorted T cell fraction (not recorded which). These receptors were collected from a male donor with ankylosing spondylitis. CDR3s include the opening cysteine and the closing phenylalanine or tryptophan. D genes are given only for firm matches. Clone size, where shown, is once, few, many, or a class for clones that have expanded.

d_call j_call clone_size v_call cdr3_nt cdr3_aa
TRBD1 TRBJ1-5 NA TRBV2 TGTGCCAGCAGTCCGACAGGGGTGGGCAATCAGCCCCAGCATTTT CASSPTGVGNQPQHF
NA TRBJ2-3 NA TRBV12-3/TRBV12-4 TGTGCCAGCAGTTTAAAGCGTATTGGCTACCCGGCCACAGATACGCAGTATTTT CASSLKRIGYPATDTQYF
TRBD2 TRBJ2-5 few TRBV7-3 TGTGCCAGCAGCCTACACTCGGGAGGGACAAGGGAGACCCAGTACTTC CASSLHSGGTRETQYF
NA TRBJ2-7 NA TRBV6-1 TGTGCCAGCAGAGGTGGGGGTGTCATCTACGAGCAGTACTTC CASRGGGVIYEQYF
TRBD2 TRBJ2-3 NA TRBV4-2 TGTGCCAGCAGCCAAGATTGGCGGGGGGGAGATACGCAGTATTTT CASSQDWRGGDTQYF
NA TRBJ1-1 few TRBV3-1 TGTGCCAGCAGGGCTCATTTAAAAGGGAACACTGAAGCTTTCTTT CASRAHLKGNTEAFF
TRBD2 TRBJ2-7 NA TRBV11-2 TGTGCCAGCAGCTTAGGAGTCGGAGGCGGGAGGTCGGGGGAGCAGTACTTC CASSLGVGGGRSGEQYF
NA TRBJ2-7 NA TRBV6-1 TGTGCCAGCAGCAACCGACGGTGGTCCTACGAGCAGTACTTC CASSNRRWSYEQYF
NA TRBJ2-2 NA TRBV12-3/TRBV12-4 TGTGCCAGCCGGGGGGCGCCGAACACCGGGGAGCTGTTTTTT CASRGAPNTGELFF
TRBD2 TRBJ2-3 few TRBV20-1 TGCAGTGCTGTAATTAGCGGGAGCACAGATACGCAGTATTTT CSAVISGSTDTQYF
NA TRBJ1-2 NA TRBV6-5 TGTGCCAGCAGTTACCCCACCGGCGGCTACACCTTC CASSYPTGGYTF
NA TRBJ1-4 few TRBV27 TGTGCCAGCAGTGAGTATCGGCCAGACAATGAAAAACTGTTTTTT CASSEYRPDNEKLFF
NA TRBJ2-1 few TRBV21-1 TGTGCCAGCAGCAAAGTGGGTGGTTCGGCGAAGATGCGAGGGGGGCTTTGGAATGAGCAGTTCTTC CASSKVGGSAKMRGGLWNEQFF
TRBD1 TRBJ2-3 NA TRBV20-1 TGCAGTGCATGGACGGACAGGGGGCGCACAGATACGCAGTATTTT CSAWTDRGRTDTQYF
NA TRBJ2-7 few TRBV7-8 TGTGCCAGCAGCTTAGGAAGTTGGCAGGCCGACTACGAGCAGTACTTC CASSLGSWQADYEQYF
TRBD1 TRBJ2-5 NA TRBV5-1 TGCGCCAGCAGCTTGCCCCTGGGGACAGCCTACGAGACCCAGTACTTC CASSLPLGTAYETQYF
NA TRBJ2-7 NA TRBV28 TGTGCCAGCAGTCACCGGGACGACACCTACGAGCAGTACTTC CASSHRDDTYEQYF
NA TRBJ2-1 NA TRBV7-2 TGTGCCAGCAGCTTAGTAGGTGTTGAGCAGTTCTTC CASSLVGVEQFF
NA TRBJ2-1 NA TRBV5-1 TGCGCCAGCAGCTTGCAGGGCGAGCAGTTCTTC CASSLQGEQFF
NA TRBJ1-1 NA TRBV11-2 TGTGCCAGCAGCCCCATAAACACTGAAGCTTTCTTT CASSPINTEAFF
TRBD2 TRBJ2-1 few TRBV6-6 TGCAGTTCTAGCGGAATCTACAATGAGCAGTTCTTC CSSSGIYNEQFF
NA TRBJ1-3 few TRBV2 TGTGCCAGCTCGGGAAACTCTGGAAACACCATATATTTT CASSGNSGNTIYF
TRBD1 TRBJ1-1 NA TRBV19 TGTGCCAGTAGTATAGGGGACAGGGGGCTTGAAGCTTTCTTT CASSIGDRGLEAFF
NA TRBJ2-2 NA TRBV10-2 TGCGCCAGCAGTCGCACCCAGGGAAGGACCGGGGAGCTGTTTTTT CASSRTQGRTGELFF
TRBD1 TRBJ1-5 NA TRBV25-1 TGTGCCAGCAGTGCCCGGACAGGGGGAACAGATACTAGCAATCAGCCCCAGCATTTT CASSARTGGTDTSNQPQHF
TRBD2 TRBJ2-7 NA TRBV12-5 TGTGCTAGTGGCCCCCAACTAGCGGGAGTTGGCGAGCAGTACTTC CASGPQLAGVGEQYF
NA TRBJ2-1 many TRBV7-2 TGTGCCAGCAGCTTAGTGGGCAGCAACAATGAGCAGTTCTTC CASSLVGSNNEQFF
TRBD1 TRBJ1-5 few TRBV12-3/TRBV12-4 TGTGCCAGCAGCGGGACAGGGGTAGTTCAGCCCCAGCATTTT CASSGTGVVQPQHF
NA TRBJ2-5 NA TRBV20-1 TGCAGTGCTAGCAGCGGGACAGACCCACAAGAGACCCAGTACTTC CSASSGTDPQETQYF
TRBD1 TRBJ2-3 many TRBV12-3/TRBV12-4 TGTGCCAGCAGTTTCGGTTATTGGACAGGGGACACAGATACGCAGTATTTT CASSFGYWTGDTDTQYF
TRBD2 TRBJ2-1 NA TRBV7-6 TGTGCCAGCAGCTTAGTGCTAGCGGGAGGGCCGAGGGTTAAGAATGAGCAGTTCTTC CASSLVLAGGPRVKNEQFF
NA TRBJ1-4 NA TRBV2 TGTGCCAGCACTCTCTACGGGGGTAATGAAAAGCTGTTTTTT CASTLYGGNEKLFF
NA TRBJ2-1 few TRBV9 TGTGCCAGCAGCGTAGCAGGCGGGGTGATGAACAATGAGCAGTTCTTC CASSVAGGVMNNEQFF
TRBD1 TRBJ2-1 many TRBV12-3/TRBV12-4 TGTGCCAGCACCCGCCCGGGACAGGGCTACAATGAGCAGTTCTTC CASTRPGQGYNEQFF
TRBD1 TRBJ1-5 few TRBV10-2 TGCGCCAGCAGTGAGCCAGGGGGGGGGAGCAATCAGCCCCAGCATTTT CASSEPGGGSNQPQHF
TRBD1 TRBJ2-7 NA TRBV20-1 TGCAGTGCTAGAGATTGGGCAGGGGGACCATACGAGCAGTACTTC CSARDWAGGPYEQYF
TRBD2 TRBJ2-1 few TRBV5-1 TGCGCCAGCAGCCGGAGCGGGAGCTTCGACAATGAGCAGTTCTTC CASSRSGSFDNEQFF
NA TRBJ1-1 many TRBV6-2/TRBV6-3 TGTGCCAGCAGACCCACTACTGGGGGCTTAGGTGAAGCTTTCTTT CASRPTTGGLGEAFF
NA TRBJ2-5 few TRBV7-2 TGTGCCAGCAGCTCCGGGGGTCGGTCTCGGGAGACCCAGTACTTC CASSSGGRSRETQYF
TRBD1 TRBJ2-7 few TRBV11-1 TGTGCCAGCAGCTTAGTATTAAGGGACAGGGGTTCGAGGAACGAGCAGTACTTC CASSLVLRDRGSRNEQYF